Listed below are T cell receptor beta chains from one sample, sequenced in a study of T and B cells in COVID-19 patients. TCRdb redid the calling of the multiplex PCR reads with MiXCR, one entry per CDR3 protein. The sample shows approximately 26,000 distinct CDR3 sequences, about 31% of them seen only once. Sequencing was carried out using blood. Receptors originate from a human donor who had recovered from COVID-19. Both conserved end residues are part of each CDR3. A D gene is named only where the DNA matches it firmly. Some rows mark clone size as missing; the rest say once, few, many or name a class of expanded clone.

size,V,J,D,CDR3,DNA
-,TRBV11-1,TRBJ2-1,-,CASSLSTGTPRDEQFF,TGTGCCAGCAGCTTGTCCACCGGGACCCCGAGGGATGAGCAGTTCTTC
-,TRBV5-6,TRBJ2-3,-,CASSLPGAASTDTQYF,TGTGCCAGCAGCCTCCCGGGGGCTGCTAGCACAGATACGCAGTATTTT
-,TRBV12-3/TRBV12-4,TRBJ1-4,TRBD1,CASSPFRDRGGTNEKLFF,TGTGCCAGCAGCCCCTTCCGGGACAGGGGAGGAACTAATGAAAAACTGTTTTTT
many,TRBV6-1,TRBJ2-2,TRBD1,CASSGDRGNWNTGELFF,TGTGCCAGCAGTGGGGACAGGGGCAATTGGAACACCGGGGAGCTGTTTTTT
many,TRBV12-3/TRBV12-4,TRBJ2-5,-,CASSLVEDETQYF,TGTGCCAGCAGTTTGGTGGAGGATGAGACCCAGTACTTC
-,TRBV5-1,TRBJ1-6,TRBD1,CASSFKGQGGSPLLF,TGCGCCAGCAGCTTTAAAGGACAGGGAGGGTCACCCCTCCTCTTT
-,TRBV7-2,TRBJ1-1,-,CASSSILPVTEAFF,TGTGCCAGCAGCTCAATCCTACCGGTTACTGAAGCTTTCTTT
few,TRBV6-1,TRBJ1-4,-,CASTVDGANEKLFF,TGTGCCAGCACCGTGGACGGAGCTAATGAAAAACTGTTTTTT
medium-sized,TRBV13,TRBJ2-3,-,CASSRPRGDTQYF,TGTGCCAGCAGCAGACCCCGGGGAGATACGCAGTATTTT
medium-sized,TRBV19,TRBJ2-1,TRBD2,CASSQTSGGYNEQFF,TGTGCCAGTAGTCAGACTAGCGGAGGCTACAATGAGCAGTTCTTC
-,TRBV27,TRBJ2-2,TRBD1,CASSPGQGRTGELFF,TGTGCCAGCAGTCCCGGACAGGGCCGAACCGGGGAGCTGTTTTTT
few,TRBV6-4,TRBJ1-2,-,CASSADSQTGGYTF,TGTGCCAGCAGTGCGGACAGTCAGACTGGTGGCTACACCTTC
-,TRBV5-5,TRBJ2-2,-,CASSLTVTGELFF,TGCGCCAGCAGCCTGACAGTTACCGGGGAGCTGTTTTTT
few,TRBV11-2,TRBJ2-3,-,CASSLDRRGADTQYF,TGTGCCAGCAGCTTAGATAGGAGGGGGGCAGATACGCAGTATTTT
medium-sized,TRBV11-1,TRBJ2-1,-,CASSLGSRGGYEQFF,TGTGCCAGCAGCTTAGGGAGTCGCGGAGGATATGAGCAGTTCTTC
-,TRBV11-2,TRBJ2-7,TRBD2,CASSLSTSGYEQYF,TGTGCCAGCAGCTTATCGACTAGCGGCTACGAGCAGTACTTC
once,TRBV30,TRBJ1-5,-,CAWSFGLGQPQHF,TGTGCCTGGAGTTTCGGACTCGGGCAGCCCCAGCATTTT
many,TRBV5-6,TRBJ2-3,-,CASNKFHTDTQYF,TGTGCCAGCAACAAATTCCATACAGATACGCAGTATTTT
-,TRBV27,TRBJ1-5,-,CATSEGDGRSNQPQHF,TGTGCCACCAGTGAGGGGGATGGACGAAGCAATCAGCCCCAGCATTTT
-,TRBV4-3,TRBJ1-3,-,CASSQDPITSFSSGNTIYF,TGTGCCAGCAGCCAAGATCCTATAACGAGCTTCAGCTCTGGAAACACCATATATTTT
-,TRBV12-3/TRBV12-4,TRBJ2-5,TRBD2,CASSGGGVQETQYF,TGTGCCAGCAGCGGGGGAGGGGTTCAAGAGACCCAGTACTTC
many,TRBV19,TRBJ2-5,-,CASSNQETQYF,TGTGCCAGTAGTAACCAAGAGACCCAGTACTTC
-,TRBV19,TRBJ2-7,TRBD2,CASSRGLAGGSYEQYF,TGTGCCAGTAGTAGGGGACTAGCGGGGGGCTCCTACGAGCAGTACTTC
few,TRBV5-6,TRBJ1-1,-,CASSLWAGGGTEAFF,TGTGCCAGCAGCTTGTGGGCAGGCGGAGGCACTGAAGCTTTCTTT
once,TRBV28,TRBJ2-3,TRBD1,CATRTGGTDTQYF,TGTGCCACTCGGACAGGGGGCACAGATACGCAGTATTTT
medium-sized,TRBV5-5,TRBJ2-7,TRBD1,CASSWDRDSEQYF,TGTGCCAGCAGCTGGGACAGGGATAGCGAGCAGTACTTC
-,TRBV5-6,TRBJ1-1,TRBD1,CASSLDLGQGAVGTEAFF,TGTGCCAGCAGCTTAGATTTGGGACAGGGGGCTGTCGGCACTGAAGCTTTCTTT
few,TRBV5-4,TRBJ2-7,TRBD1,CASSSGTGNEQYF,TGTGCCAGCAGCTCCGGGACAGGGAACGAGCAGTACTTC
many,TRBV19,TRBJ1-4,-,CASSILGQTNEKLFF,TGTGCCAGTAGTATCCTCGGACAGACAAATGAAAAACTGTTTTTT
medium-sized,TRBV27,TRBJ2-7,-,CASSLGVSSYEQYF,TGTGCCAGCAGTTTAGGGGTTAGCTCCTACGAGCAGTACTTC
-,TRBV5-1,TRBJ2-7,-,CASSLAGDWVPYEQYF,TGCGCCAGCAGCTTGGCGGGAGATTGGGTCCCCTACGAGCAGTACTTC
-,TRBV15,TRBJ2-7,-,CPTSRDLGRRVSYEQYF,TGTCCCACCAGCAGAGATTTGGGGCGGAGAGTCTCCTACGAGCAGTACTTC
few,TRBV6-5,TRBJ1-1,-,CASSYSWVAEAFF,TGTGCCAGCAGTTACTCATGGGTCGCTGAAGCTTTCTTT
-,TRBV6-5,TRBJ2-1,TRBD1,CASSYGLRDRVINEQFF,TGTGCCAGCAGTTACGGCCTCCGGGACAGGGTCATCAATGAGCAGTTCTTC
-,TRBV27,TRBJ1-2,TRBD1,CASSFWTGYGYTF,TGTGCCAGCAGTTTTTGGACAGGGTACGGCTACACCTTC
few,TRBV24-1,TRBJ2-3,TRBD1,CATSDRTPRDRGPAGGTDTQYF,TGTGCCACCAGTGATCGTACCCCCCGGGACAGGGGGCCCGCGGGTGGCACAGATACGCAGTATTTT
-,TRBV6-2/TRBV6-3,TRBJ1-2,-,CASSPSGRTNTHGYTF,TGTGCCAGCAGTCCGTCTGGACGGACGAACACCCATGGCTACACCTTC
-,TRBV15,TRBJ2-5,TRBD2,CATSRDPTSGGETQYF,TGTGCCACCAGCAGAGATCCGACTAGCGGGGGTGAGACCCAGTACTTC
-,TRBV7-2,TRBJ1-6,-,CASSSTTDSPLHF,TGTGCCAGCAGCTCGACGACCGATTCACCCCTCCACTTT
few,TRBV10-3,TRBJ2-3,-,CAIRTTLDKVTDTQYF,TGTGCCATCAGAACGACATTGGACAAGGTCACAGATACGCAGTATTTT
many,TRBV29-1,TRBJ1-2,-,CSVDSMGYGYTF,TGCAGCGTTGATTCTATGGGCTATGGCTACACCTTC
many,TRBV19,TRBJ2-7,TRBD1,CASSTTRTGATFSYEQYF,TGTGCCAGTAGTACGACCCGGACAGGGGCGACCTTCTCCTACGAGCAGTACTTC
few,TRBV15,TRBJ1-1,-,CATSRSGHYSNTEAFF,TGTGCCACCAGCAGATCGGGACATTATTCGAACACTGAAGCTTTCTTT
-,TRBV5-5,TRBJ2-5,-,CASNVGGSETQYF,TGTGCCAGCAACGTAGGGGGGTCCGAGACCCAGTACTTC
many,TRBV6-2/TRBV6-3,TRBJ2-1,-,CASSAFVEQFF,TGTGCCAGCAGTGCCTTTGTTGAGCAGTTCTTC
-,TRBV6-2/TRBV6-3,TRBJ2-7,-,CASSYSKEGTYEQYF,TGTGCCAGCAGTTACTCGAAGGAGGGGACCTACGAGCAGTACTTC
-,TRBV5-6,TRBJ2-7,-,CASSLGTESSYEQYF,TGTGCCAGCAGCTTGGGGACTGAGTCCTCCTACGAGCAGTACTTC
once,TRBV20-1,TRBJ2-2,-,CSAYPRTGTGELFF,TGCAGTGCGTACCCACGGACGGGCACCGGGGAGCTGTTTTTT
few,TRBV27,TRBJ1-1,-,CASSSGRATEAFF,TGTGCCAGCAGTTCGGGACGGGCCACTGAAGCTTTCTTT
few,TRBV6-2/TRBV6-3,TRBJ2-1,-,CASSYLGSYNEQFF,TGTGCCAGCAGTTACCTTGGTTCCTACAATGAGCAGTTCTTC
few,TRBV6-2/TRBV6-3,TRBJ1-2,-,CASREPGTYGYTF,TGTGCCAGCAGGGAGCCAGGGACCTATGGCTACACCTTC
-,TRBV5-4,TRBJ2-3,-,CASSYGGGRADTQYF,TGTGCCAGCAGCTATGGGGGGGGGCGCGCAGATACGCAGTATTTT
few,TRBV12-3/TRBV12-4,TRBJ2-1,TRBD2,CASSYGTSDNEQFF,TGTGCCAGCAGTTACGGGACTAGCGACAATGAGCAGTTCTTC
-,TRBV19,TRBJ2-3,TRBD2,CASSQLAGADTQYF,TGTGCCAGTAGTCAACTAGCGGGGGCAGATACGCAGTATTTT
-,TRBV12-3/TRBV12-4,TRBJ2-3,TRBD1,CASSLAGGTDTQYF,TGTGCCAGCAGTTTGGCAGGGGGAACAGATACGCAGTATTTT
few,TRBV7-2,TRBJ2-2,-,CASSLITGELFF,TGTGCCAGCAGCTTAATAACCGGGGAGCTGTTTTTT
-,TRBV19,TRBJ2-7,-,CASNLGAGEQYF,TGTGCCAGTAATTTGGGGGCGGGCGAGCAGTACTTC
few,TRBV19,TRBJ1-1,-,CASSPRGQGTNTEAFF,TGTGCCAGTAGTCCCCGGGGTCAGGGGACGAACACTGAAGCTTTCTTT
few,TRBV6-2/TRBV6-3,TRBJ2-3,TRBD2,CASSTGGGSVTQYF,TGTGCCAGCAGTACGGGGGGGGGCTCGGTTACGCAGTATTTT